Here is one T cell receptor beta chain with its context. The data were obtained in a study of blood T cell repertoires in COVID-19. Overall study context: Italy, Spain and the United States were the sources of the convalescent and acute COVID-19 samples. PBMCs, B-cell-depleted T cells, or T cells were the source of the cDNA or gDNA that made up the material.

Authors' data handling: Reference gene primers were amplified, and this amplification served to estimate nucleated cell counts. TCRdb keeps only in-frame clones here, not all; method: immunoSEQ multiplex PCR. V and J calls plus clone size are reproduced from that table; the DNA served to infer D and trimming. The top ten clones hold around 9.5% of a sample with over 140,000 clones, around 73% of them seen once. CDR1 is LGHNA and CDR2 is YSLEER in the germline V gene. CDR3 length: 18 amino acids. Trimming removed 0 bases from V and 6 bases from J, with 22 bases in between. This TCR came from a woman aged 45-59 years with active or convalescent COVID-19. This rearrangement joins TRBV4-3 to TRBJ2-3, with a weak D call TRBD2 (5 bases). The sample comprised peripheral blood. The CDR3 loop is CASSQDGSSFARGDTQYF. The CDR3 DNA is TGCGCCAGCAGCCAAGATGGCAGTAGCTTTGCCCGCGGGGATACGCAGTATTTT.